This T cell receptor beta chain is from a study of a mutant IDH1 vaccine in newly diagnosed glioma. Study as a whole: Averaging 40.4 years of age, treated patients were about 60% male and approximately 40% female.

TCRdb's copy holds only in-frame clones and misses some; the assay was immunoSEQ multiplex PCR. The sample lists 45,000 to 65,000 clones; roughly 61% were seen once. About this clone: The target antigen is unknown.

Regarding time point: week 47, end of study. The vaccine gave 300 ug of a 20-mer mutant IDH1 peptide subcutaneously per dose. Study-level results: Pseudoprogression apparently lacked any relation to changes in top peripheral T cell clonotypes.

Deletions cut 3 bases from V and 11 bases from J, with 17 bases between. The germline V gene encodes CDR1 KGHSH and CDR2 LQKENI. The CDR3 totals 15 residues. The sequence derives from a man aged 40-50 years with glioma. Some clones in this sample may be carry-over from other donors' samples. The specimen comprised peripheral blood mononuclear cells (PBMCs), sampled from a glioma patient whose treatment included an IDH1 peptide vaccine. The V and J genes are TRBV18 and TRBJ1-6; D is undetermined. The CDR3 sequence is CASSPSREVGTPLHF. The CDR3 region has the DNA TGTGCCAGCTCACCTAGCCGGGAGGTCGGGACACCCCTCCACTTT.